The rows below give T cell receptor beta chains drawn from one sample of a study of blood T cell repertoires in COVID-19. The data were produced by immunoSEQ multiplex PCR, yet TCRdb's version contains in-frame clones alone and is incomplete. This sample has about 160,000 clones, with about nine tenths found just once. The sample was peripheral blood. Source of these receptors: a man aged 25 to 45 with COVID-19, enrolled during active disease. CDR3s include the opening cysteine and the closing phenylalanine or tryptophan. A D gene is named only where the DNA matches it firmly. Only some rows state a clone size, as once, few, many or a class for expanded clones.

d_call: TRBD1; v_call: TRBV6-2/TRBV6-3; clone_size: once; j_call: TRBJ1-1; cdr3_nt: TGTGCCAGCAGTTCCCTTAGACAGGGAGGAAAAACTGAAGCTTTCTTT; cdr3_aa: CASSSLRQGGKTEAFF
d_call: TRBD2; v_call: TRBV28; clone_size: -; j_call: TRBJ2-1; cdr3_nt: TGTGCCAGCACCCGACTCCAGCTAGCGGGAGTGCGGGAGCAGTTCTTC; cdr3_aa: CASTRLQLAGVREQFF
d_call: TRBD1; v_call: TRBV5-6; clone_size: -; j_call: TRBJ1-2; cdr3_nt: TGTGCCAGCAGCATGGGACAGACCCACCTCAACTATGGCTACACCTTC; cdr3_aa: CASSMGQTHLNYGYTF
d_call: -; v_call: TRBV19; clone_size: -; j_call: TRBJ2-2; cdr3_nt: TGCCTCTGGGGGGAAAAGAACACCGGGGAGCTGTTTTTT; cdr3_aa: CLWGEKNTGELFF
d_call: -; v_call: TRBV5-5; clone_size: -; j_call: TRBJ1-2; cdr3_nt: TGTGCCAGCAGCTTGGGGGTAGGGGATTCGTATGGCTACACCTTC; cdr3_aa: CASSLGVGDSYGYTF
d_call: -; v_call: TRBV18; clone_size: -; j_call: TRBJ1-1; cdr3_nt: TGTGCCAGCTCACCACCTTACAGGGATTTTGAAGCTTTCTTT; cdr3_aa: CASSPPYRDFEAFF
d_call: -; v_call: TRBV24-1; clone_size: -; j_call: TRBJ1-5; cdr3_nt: TGTGCCACCAGTGATCCTGATCAGCCCCAGCATTTT; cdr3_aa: CATSDPDQPQHF
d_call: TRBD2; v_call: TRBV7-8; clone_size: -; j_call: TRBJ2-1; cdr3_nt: TGTGCCAGCAGCTTAGCGGCTAGCGGGGGGGTGAATGAGCAGTTCTTC; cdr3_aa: CASSLAASGGVNEQFF
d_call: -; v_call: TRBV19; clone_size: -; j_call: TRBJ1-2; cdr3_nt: TGTGCCAGTACCACAGGGCACTATGGCTACACCTTC; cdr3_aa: CASTTGHYGYTF
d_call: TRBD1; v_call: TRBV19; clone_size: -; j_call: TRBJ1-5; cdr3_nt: TGTGCCAGTAGTATACGGAGGTTCGAACAGGGGAGCAATCAGCCCCAGCATTTT; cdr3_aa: CASSIRRFEQGSNQPQHF
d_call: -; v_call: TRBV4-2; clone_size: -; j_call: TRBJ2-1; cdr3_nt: TGTGCCAGCAGCCATCCTAACCGCCGTGGGGGGAGCACCTACAATGAGCAGTTCTTC; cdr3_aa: CASSHPNRRGGSTYNEQFF
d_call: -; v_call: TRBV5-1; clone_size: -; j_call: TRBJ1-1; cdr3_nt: TGCGCCAGCAGCTTCTCAGGGAACACTGAAGCTTTCTTT; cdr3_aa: CASSFSGNTEAFF
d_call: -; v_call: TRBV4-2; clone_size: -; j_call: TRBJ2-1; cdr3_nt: TGTGCCAGCAGCCAAGATCTGGGGCAGCTTGAGCAGTTCTTC; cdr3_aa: CASSQDLGQLEQFF
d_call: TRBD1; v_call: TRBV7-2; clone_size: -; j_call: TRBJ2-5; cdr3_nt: TGTGCCAGCAGCTTCCTAGGACAGGGGGCCCAAGAGACCCAGTACTTC; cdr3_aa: CASSFLGQGAQETQYF
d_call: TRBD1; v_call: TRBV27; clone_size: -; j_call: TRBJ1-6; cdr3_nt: TGTGCCAGCAGTCCAACAGGGGACCCCCTTTATAATTCACCCCTCCACTTT; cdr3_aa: CASSPTGDPLYNSPLHF
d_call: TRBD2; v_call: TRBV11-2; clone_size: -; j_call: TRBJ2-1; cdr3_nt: TGTGCCAGCAGCTTAGATTCCCAGCGGGGGGCATACAATGAGCAGTTCTTC; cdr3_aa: CASSLDSQRGAYNEQFF